This T cell receptor beta chain was recovered during a study of T cell responses to AZD1222 COVID-19 vaccine (dated by TCRdb to the early 2020s). Background for the entire study: Because spike-specific TCR depth and breadth did not differ between the two schedules, AZD1222 recipients who got a second dose at roughly 4 weeks were pooled with those who got a second dose at roughly 12 weeks. TCR sequencing covered more than 230 trial participants: 200 to 220 given two doses of AZD1222 and some 25 given two doses of MenACWY control vaccine. Enrollment into the trials was organized by age into subgroups of 18-55, 56-69 and 70-plus years, and those subgroups contained roughly 140, 27 and 60 TCR-sequenced participants, respectively. Study-wide findings and limitations: Because no samples from the day 14 peak response were available, repertoires could be characterized only after the peak T cell response. The vaccine-associated CD4 TCRs covered the entire spike protein, and the dominant responses fell in regions 160-218 and 743-854. Participants were mostly white British, with more females than males. The authors suggested clonal diversity may have been underestimated. In the small 56-69-year group, the increase in depth fell short of significance, most likely because of low power. After two AZD1222 doses, spike-specific TCR breadth and depth were significantly higher than at day 0 and than in MenACWY recipients. Conclusions about previously exposed vaccinees are limited, since just six AZD1222 recipients were seropositive for SARS-CoV-2 at baseline. Epitopes outside the regions mutated in the B.1.351 and B.1.1.7 variants were reportedly recognized by nearly half of the unique spike-specific TCRs.

For this clone: The antigen it recognizes is unknown. Base qualities are not recorded, but no much larger clone differs from it by a single base.

Via the germline V gene, CDR1 is MDHEN and CDR2 SYDVKM. V was cut back by 1 base and J by 1 base, leaving a gap of 7 bases between them. There are 14 amino acids in the CDR3, from cysteine to phenylalanine inclusive. Left in the record is the CDR3 DNA by itself, 42 bases read in frame from the first base. The CDR3 regions of human TCRbeta chains were analyzed by immunosequencing. The paper's processing steps were these. Repertoire TCRs were checked for matches against a reference library of SARS-CoV-2-specific TCRs that had been generated using the MIRA antigen-specificity platform. Breadth was defined as the fraction of unique TCRs that were SARS-CoV-2-associated, and depth was defined as the fraction of total T cells that were SARS-CoV-2-associated. Using the MIRA data, each spike-specific TCR was assigned both to the spike region to which the TCR was reactive and to a CD4 or CD8 class. Log10-transformed breadth and depth values were compared by one-way ANOVA with Sidak's multiple comparisons tests. TCRdb provides this immuneACCESS table in a form limited to in-frame rearrangements. Some clones are lacking; in checked studies, under half of them reflect an unresolved V gene, and why the rest are absent is not known. That table furnishes V, J and clone size, whereas the DNA furnished D and trimming. The sample profile shows roughly 120,000 clones; about 89% of them were found once. In total, the top ten clones hold about 5.3% of the sample.

The meaning of the sample's time point label: baseline before first vaccination. The vaccinee samples were drawn from two UK trials, COV001 and COV002, one of which was a single-blind randomized controlled phase 2/3 trial testing AZD1222 (ChAdOx1 nCoV-19) in healthy adults. For TCRbeta chain sequencing, PBMC samples from trial participants were taken at day 0 and at day 28 after the second dose. The sequencing used peripheral blood, collected on day 0 of AZD1222 vaccination. The source is an adult in good health. The chain is assembled from TRBV28 and TRBJ1-1; the D gene cannot be named for sure. The DNA reads TGTGCCAGCAGTTTATTGCAGCGGAACACTGAAGCTTTCTTT. This is translated as CASSLLQRNTEAFF.